Reported below is one T cell receptor beta chain. Antigen specificity is unknown. Amplification used 60 V beta primers and 13 J beta primers. Some clones are missing from TCRdb's copy, which holds only in-frame ones; the method was immunoSEQ multiplex PCR. The sample shows some 87,000 clones, 70% to 90% of them seen only once. The V gene's germline CDR1 is KGHSH and CDR2 LQKENI. V lost 2 bases and J lost 5, with 15 bases in between. CDR3 length: 15 amino acids. These data belong to a study of glioma-infiltrating T cells after dendritic cell vaccination. As for the study in general: Autologous tumor lysate was loaded overnight onto monocyte-derived dendritic cells grown seven days with IL-4 and GM-CSF.

Points from the study as a whole: Few patients contributed both blood and tumor specimens.

The sample was blood, taken before dendritic cell vaccination. The receptor's source is a human donor with glioblastoma. This chain connects TRBV18 to TRBJ1-1; D unclear. CDR3 amino acids: CASSPMSGFETEAFF. The CDR3 DNA sequence: TGTGCCAGCTCACCAATGTCGGGGTTTGAAACTGAAGCTTTCTTT.